Presented here are 20 T cell receptor beta chains from one specimen sequenced in a study of identical twins (TCRdb year 2016). Library preparation used 5' RACE. TCRdb lists the instrument as Illumina HiSeq 2000. TCRdb reworked the public reads: Q25 trimming with fastp, MiXCR clone assembly, productive beta chains retained. Records with the same CDR3 protein are collapsed into one entry carrying the most frequent genes and DNA. The sample table shows hundreds of thousands of distinct CDR3 sequences, and less than 10% are seen once. The biggest ten clones account for 0.75% to 1% of the sample. These records were also assigned to another study, of yellow fever vaccine responses in identical twins.

Sequencing input: PBMCs. The origin of the receptors is a woman between 18 and 30 years old in good health.

A remark on this clonotype: A single base separates this from a much larger clone, so it may be a read error. The final CDR3 position lacks the conserved phenylalanine or tryptophan, pointing to a likely read error. The chain links TRBV20-1 to TRBJ2-7, with D uncertain. Trimming removed 5 bases from V and 4 bases from J, with 9 bases in between. The germline V gene has CDR1 DFQATT and CDR2 SNEGSKA (reference sequence). The CDR3 sequence is 11 residues long. The chain's CDR3 is CSADISYEQYL. The CDR3 nucleotides read TGCAGTGCTGATATTTCTTACGAGCAGTACCTC.

This clonotype was observed many times. The V and J genes are TRBV4-2 and TRBJ2-6; D gene unclear. Germline CDR1 reads LGHNA; CDR2 reads YNFKEQ. The CDR3 sequence is 18 residues long. Trimming left V 0 bases short and J 0 bases short, with 12 bases between. CDR3 residues: CASSQEGEGSSGANVLTF. The DNA for the CDR3 is TGTGCCAGCAGCCAAGAAGGTGAAGGAAGCTCTGGGGCCAACGTCCTGACTTTC.

The CDR3 nucleotides read TGTGCCAGCAGGCCAGACAGGGGCCCTACGGGGGAGCTGTTTTTT. Its translation: CASRPDRGPTGELFF. This chain joins TRBV5-6 and TRBJ2-2, with TRBD1 matching over 8 bases. CDR1 and CDR2 from the germline V gene are SGHDT and YYEEEE. Losses at the gene ends were 5 bases for V and 8 bases for J; bases not matched to a gene: 11. This CDR3 has 15 amino acids.

This clonotype was seen more than once but under ten times. The chain couples TRBV5-1 to TRBJ2-3, with a possible D match to TRBD1 (5 bases). This CDR3 comprises 16 residues. Trimming left V 6 bases short and J 0 bases short, with 17 bases between. Germline CDR1 and CDR2: SGHRS and YFSETQ. The CDR3 nucleotides read TGCGCCAGCAAAGCTCTGGCAGGGCCTAGCACAGATACGCAGTATTTT. Translation: CASKALAGPSTDTQYF.

This clonotype was observed at least ten times. The chain employs TRBV7-2 and TRBJ1-2; tentatively, D is TRBD1 (5 bases). There are 16 residues in the CDR3. V was trimmed by 3 bases and J by 5 bases, leaving 19 bases between them. Germline V gene lookup returns CDR1 SGHTA and CDR2 FQGNSA. The CDR3 reads CASSLGLIGTSYGYTF. CDR3 coding DNA: TGTGCCAGCAGCTTGGGTCTCATCGGGACTAGTTATGGCTACACCTTC.

The chain joins TRBV5-1 to TRBJ1-2; 8 positions agree with TRBD1. This CDR3 spans 13 amino acids. Germline V gene sequence: CDR1 SGHRS, CDR2 YFSETQ. Germline trimming cut 4 bases from V and 8 bases from J; bases unmatched to any gene: 7. CDR3 in DNA: TGCGCCAGCAGCCGCGGACAGGGTACGGGCTACACCTTC. Amino acids: CASSRGQGTGYTF.

The chain combines TRBV6-2 or TRBV6-3 with TRBJ1-1; D ambiguous. V lost 7 bases to trimming and J lost 7 bases, with 16 bases between them. Looked up from germline, CDR1 is MNHEY and CDR2 is SVGEGT. The CDR3 has 13 amino acids. Written as DNA, the CDR3 is TGTGCCAGCACTCCGACGACGGGTATTGAAGCTTTCTTT. As protein: CASTPTTGIEAFF.

This clonotype came up a few times. This sequence joins TRBV7-2 and TRBJ2-3, with a weak D call TRBD1 (5 bases). Trimming took 2 bases from V and 6 from J, leaving 18 bases between them. This CDR3 contains 16 residues. Germline V gene data show CDR1 as SGHTA and CDR2 as FQGNSA. CDR3 bases: TGTGCCAGCAGCTTAATCTCGACAGCCACACAGGATACGCAGTATTTT. It is translated as CASSLISTATQDTQYF. Full variable domain (missing parts from reference TRBV7-2 and TRBJ2-3): GAGVSQSPSNKVTEKGKDVELRCDPISGHTALYWYRQSLGQGLEFLIYFQGNSAPDKSGLPSDRFSAERTGGSVSTLTIQRTQQEDSAVYLCASSLISTATQDTQYFGPGTRLTVL.

This clonotype was seen ten or more times. The chain links TRBV12-3 or TRBV12-4 to TRBJ2-7; 10 nucleotides line up with TRBD1. The J segment lost 7 bases and the V segment lost 4 bases, leaving 4 bases of the junction unmatched. The CDR3 loop spans 13 amino acids. CDR3 sequence reads: CASSWDRGGEQYF. CDR3 nucleotides: TGTGCCAGCAGTTGGGACAGGGGAGGAGAGCAGTACTTC.

A few counts support this clonotype. The chain links TRBV25-1 to TRBJ2-1; 15 nucleotides match TRBD2. Looked up from germline, CDR1 is MGHDK and CDR2 is SYGVNS. The CDR3 loop spans 17 amino acids. The V gene end was trimmed by 4 bases and the J gene end by 5 bases; junction bases not matched to a gene: 6. CDR3 loop: CASSAGLAGGANNEQFF. The DNA for the CDR3 is TGTGCCAGCAGTGCGGGACTAGCGGGAGGTGCGAACAATGAGCAGTTCTTC.

The CDR3 spells CASSPGILPQETQYF. CDR3 coding DNA: TGTGCCAGCTCACCGGGGATTCTACCTCAAGAGACCCAGTACTTC. The rearrangement joins TRBV6-2 or TRBV6-3 to TRBJ2-5; the D gene is possibly TRBD2 (5 bases). The ends were cut back, 8 bases at V and 2 bases at J, with 18 bases in the middle. The CDR3 totals 15 residues. Germline V lookup: CDR1 MNHEY, CDR2 SVGEGT.

The gene calls are TRBV27 and TRBJ2-2; 8 bases align to TRBD2. The trim removed 7 bases at V and 2 bases at J, leaving 6 bases unmatched. Per the germline V gene, CDR1 is MNHEY and CDR2 is SMNVEV (reference sequence). The CDR3 is made up of 15 amino acids. In DNA, the CDR3 is TGTGCCAGCACCGGCGGGGGGTTCAACACCGGGGAGCTGTTTTTT. Its protein is CASTGGGFNTGELFF.

This clonotype has at least ten counts. V usage is TRBV5-1 and J usage is TRBJ1-1; no clear D gene. From germline, CDR1 is SGHRS and CDR2 YFSETQ. V gave up 6 bases and J gave up 0 bases, with 12 bases separating them. This CDR3 has 14 amino acids. CDR3 sequence reads: CASTKTEMNTEAFF. The CDR3 nucleotides read TGCGCCAGCACCAAGACGGAAATGAACACTGAAGCTTTCTTT. The full variable domain, completed using reference TRBV5-1 and TRBJ1-1, is KAGVTQTPRYLIKTRGQQVTLSCSPISGHRSVSWYQQTPGQGLQFLFEYFSETQRNKGNFPGRFSGRQFSNSRSEMNVSTLELGDSALYLCASTKTEMNTEAFFGQGTRLTVV.

The chain is built from TRBV6-5 and TRBJ1-4, with D perhaps matching TRBD1 (5 bases). The CDR3 is 16 residues long. The germline V gene has CDR1 MNHEY and CDR2 SVGAGI. Trimming cost V 2 bases and J 5 bases, with 15 bases left between them. The DNA for the CDR3 is TGTGCCAGCAGTTACCACCGTGGGACGGTGAATGAAAAACTGTTTTTT. Its translation is CASSYHRGTVNEKLFF.

V usage is TRBV4-2 and J usage is TRBJ2-3; 7 bases are shared with TRBD2. The V and J ends lost 8 bases and 6 bases, in that order; junction bases with no gene match: 17. The CDR3 runs 16 residues. Germline CDR1 reads LGHNA; CDR2 reads YNFKEQ. CDR3 residues: CASRFELLASPDTQYF. Here the CDR3 DNA reads TGTGCCAGCCGCTTTGAATTACTAGCGTCGCCGGATACGCAGTATTTT.

This clonotype was recorded a few times. The V call is TRBV11-2, the J call TRBJ2-7; D remains ambiguous. This CDR3 has 14 residues. V was shortened by 8 bases and J by 4 bases, with 18 bases between the two germline ends. Germline V lookup: CDR1 SGHAT, CDR2 FQNNGV. CDR3 amino acids: CASRSPAQRYEQYF. CDR3 nucleotide sequence: TGTGCCAGCCGGTCTCCGGCTCAGAGATACGAGCAGTACTTC. Full variable domain (rest looked up from reference TRBV11-2 and TRBJ2-7): EAGVAQSPRYKIIEKRQSVAFWCNPISGHATLYWYQQILGQGPKLLIQFQNNGVVDDSQLPKDRFSAERLKGVDSTLKIQPAKLEDSAVYLCASRSPAQRYEQYFGPGTRLTVT.

The chain couples TRBV6-4 to TRBJ2-1; TRBD2 matches 9 bases. Losses at the gene ends were 2 bases for V and 6 bases for J; bases not matched to a gene: 5. CDR3 size: 15 residues. Germline CDR1 is MRHNA and CDR2 is SNTAGT. The CDR3 DNA reads as TGTGCCAGCAGTGACGGCGGGGGGGCCGGCAATGAGCAGTTCTTC. As protein: CASSDGGGAGNEQFF.

The chain employs TRBV6-2 or TRBV6-3 and TRBJ2-7, with D tentatively TRBD2 (5 bases). Germline assignment: CDR1 MNHEY and CDR2 SVGEGT. Trimming removed 0 bases at V and 0 bases at J, with 12 bases between. The CDR3 runs 16 residues. This CDR3 is CASSYSGLAFSYEQYF. The DNA of the CDR3 is TGTGCCAGCAGTTACTCCGGGCTAGCCTTCTCCTACGAGCAGTACTTC.

CDR3 sequence (DNA): TGTGCCAGCAGGTTCGGCAGCAGTAGCAATCAGCCCCAGCATTTT. This codes for CASRFGSSSNQPQHF. The chain joins TRBV12-3 or TRBV12-4 to TRBJ1-5, with D unresolved. This CDR3 is 15 amino acids long. The V gene lost 6 bases and the J gene lost 0 bases, with 12 bases spanning the gap.

V usage is TRBV12-3 or TRBV12-4 and J usage is TRBJ2-7, with D hard to call. This CDR3 is built from 12 residues. V lost 6 bases and J lost 3, with 9 bases in between. The CDR3 DNA sequence: TGTGCCAGCAGCTACATTAACTACGAGCAGTACTTC. The encoded protein is CASSYINYEQYF.